This TCR beta chain was recovered during a study of regulatory and conventional T cells in RAG deficiency (dated by TCRdb to the late 2010s). For context, the study as a whole: The study used high-throughput TCR beta sequencing to compare repertoire diversity and composition of Treg, conventional CD4+ and CD8+ T cells between RAG-deficient patients and healthy controls.

V is pared back by 3 bases and J by 5 bases, with 10 bases lying between the germline termini. Sequences SGHNT (CDR1) and YYREEE (CDR2) are obtained from the germline V gene (reference sequence). From cysteine to phenylalanine, the CDR3 is 13 amino acids long. Only the CDR3 DNA is retained, 39 bases long and in frame from the first base. For this clone: What this receptor recognizes is not known. Base qualities are missing; no much larger clone stands one base away.

Conventional CD4+ T cells were purified from blood as CD25-low CD127-high cells before genomic DNA extraction. Repertoire analyses used eight healthy control donors as the comparison group. What the study reported, not specific to this receptor: Shorter CDR3 lengths were found in all patient T-cell subsets, and >80% Treg-Tconv repertoire overlap at nucleotide and amino acid level was observed in Omenn syndrome patients. Compared with controls, Omenn syndrome and CID/AS patients had approximately 100-fold fewer unique TCR beta sequences in Treg cells, whereas the reduction in the other subsets was approximately 10-fold. Some T-cell subset analyses were not done for some subjects. Rather than being bona fide Treg cells, the sorted CD25-high CD127-low cells in Omenn syndrome patients may represent peripherally activated cells. Compared with control T-cell subpopulations, RAG-deficient patients had much lower Shannon entropy and higher Simpson indices.

Library generation was performed with the immunoSEQ multiplex PCR assay. Genomic DNA from the sorted T-cell subsets was used to amplify rearranged TCR beta chain products, which were then sequenced. In the source study's methods: Shannon entropy and Simpson indices were used to quantify the repertoire diversity of productive TCR beta rearrangements. To assess clonal expansion, the frequencies of the 100 most abundant productive TCR beta clonotypes were added up as a share of total reads. The TRB repertoires were evaluated with a self-reactivity index based on amino acid usage at CDR3beta positions 6 and 7. Two-way ANOVA was used for repertoire analyses, and Student t or Mann-Whitney tests were used for flow cytometric analyses. TCRdb holds this immuneACCESS table with in-frame rearrangements only. Some clones are missing; in checked studies, unresolved V genes explain under half, and the rest has no known cause. V and J calls plus clone size are reproduced from that table; the DNA served to infer D and trimming. The table for this sample lists approximately 48,000 clones; approximately 90% of them were counted only once. The top ten clones comprise around 0.5% of the sample.

A further study also used this sample, focusing on regulatory T cells. The second study's authors report: The multiplex PCR used 52 forward TRBV primers and 13 reverse TRBJ primers, with assay-based and computational corrections for amplification bias. Repertoires from patients had restricted unique TRB V-J pairs and skewed V and J gene usage, with the strongest effect in regulatory T cells. Between CD3G-deficient patients and healthy controls, the study compared T-cell receptor beta repertoires in sorted regulatory T cells, conventional CD4+ T cells and CD8+ T cells. Ficoll density separation was used to isolate peripheral blood mononuclear cells. Within the immunoSEQ assay, multiplex PCR amplified rearranged TRB loci from genomic DNA. An Illumina HiSeq platform was used to sequence the TRB amplicons. Raw sequences were error-filtered and aligned to reference gene sequences by custom algorithms, then analyzed with the immunoSEQ online tools. Productive and nonproductive TRB rearrangement frequencies were evaluated among both unique and total sequences. For group comparisons, t tests, Mann-Whitney tests or two-way ANOVA were performed in Prism software.

The sample consisted of CD4+ effector T cells sorted from blood. This chain is built from TRBV5-4 and TRBJ2-3; there is no confident call for the D gene. The TCR was taken from a human donor in good health. The encoded CDR3 is CASSSTKEDTQYF. The DNA sequence is TGTGCCAGCAGCTCCACTAAAGAAGATACGCAGTATTTT.